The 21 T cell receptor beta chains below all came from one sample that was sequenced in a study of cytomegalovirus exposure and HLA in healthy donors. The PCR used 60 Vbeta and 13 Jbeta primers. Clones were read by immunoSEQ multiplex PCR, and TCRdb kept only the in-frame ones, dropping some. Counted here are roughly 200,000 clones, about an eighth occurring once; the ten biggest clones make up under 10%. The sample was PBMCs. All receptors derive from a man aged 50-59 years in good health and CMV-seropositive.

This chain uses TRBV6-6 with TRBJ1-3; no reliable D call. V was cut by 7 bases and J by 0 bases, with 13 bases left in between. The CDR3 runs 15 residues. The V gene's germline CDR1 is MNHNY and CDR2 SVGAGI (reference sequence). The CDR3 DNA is TGTGCCAGCATCCAGCGGGCCACCTCTGGAAACACCATATATTTT. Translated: CASIQRATSGNTIYF.

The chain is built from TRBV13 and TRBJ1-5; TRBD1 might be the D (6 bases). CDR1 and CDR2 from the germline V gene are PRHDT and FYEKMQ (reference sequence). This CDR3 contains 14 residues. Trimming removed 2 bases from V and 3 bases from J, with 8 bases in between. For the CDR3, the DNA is TGTGCCAGCAGCTTAACAGGGATCAATCAGCCCCAGCATTTT. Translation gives CASSLTGINQPQHF.

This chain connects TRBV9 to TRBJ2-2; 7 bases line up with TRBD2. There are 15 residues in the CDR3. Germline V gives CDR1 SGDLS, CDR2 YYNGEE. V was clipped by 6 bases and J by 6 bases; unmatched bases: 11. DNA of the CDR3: TGTGCCAGCACCCCAGTAGCGGGCTCGCCCGGGGAGCTGTTTTTT. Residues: CASTPVAGSPGELFF.

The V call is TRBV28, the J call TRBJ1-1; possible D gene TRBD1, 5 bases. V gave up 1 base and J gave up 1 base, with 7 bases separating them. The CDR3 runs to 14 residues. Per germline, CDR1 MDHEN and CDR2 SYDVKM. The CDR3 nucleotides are TGTGCCAGCAGTTTATTCGACAGGAACACTGAAGCTTTCTTT. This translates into CASSLFDRNTEAFF.

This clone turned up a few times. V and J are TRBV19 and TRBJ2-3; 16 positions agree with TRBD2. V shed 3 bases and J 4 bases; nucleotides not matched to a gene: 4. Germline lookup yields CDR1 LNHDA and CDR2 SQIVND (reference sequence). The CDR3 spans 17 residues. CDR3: CASSIGGTSGGADTQYF. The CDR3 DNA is TGTGCCAGTAGTATCGGAGGGACTAGCGGGGGGGCAGATACGCAGTATTTT. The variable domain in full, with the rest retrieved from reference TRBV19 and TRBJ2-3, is DGGITQSPKYLFRKEGQNVTLSCEQNLNHDAMYWYRQDPGQGLRLIYYSQIVNDFQKGDIAEGYSVSREKKESFPLTVTSAQKNPTAFYLCASSIGGTSGGADTQYFGPGTRLTVL.

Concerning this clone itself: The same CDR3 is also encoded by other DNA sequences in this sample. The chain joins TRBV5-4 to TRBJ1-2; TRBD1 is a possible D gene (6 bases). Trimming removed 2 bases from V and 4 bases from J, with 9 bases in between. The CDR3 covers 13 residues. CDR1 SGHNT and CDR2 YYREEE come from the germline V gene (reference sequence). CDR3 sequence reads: CASSLETGYGYTF. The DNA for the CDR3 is TGTGCCAGCAGCTTAGAGACAGGCTATGGCTACACCTTC.

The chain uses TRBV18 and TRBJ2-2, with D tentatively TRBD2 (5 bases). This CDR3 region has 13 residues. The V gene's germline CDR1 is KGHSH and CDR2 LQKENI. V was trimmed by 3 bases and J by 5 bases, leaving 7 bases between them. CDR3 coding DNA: TGTGCCAGCTCACCGGACTTGACCGGGGAGCTGTTTTTT. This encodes CASSPDLTGELFF.

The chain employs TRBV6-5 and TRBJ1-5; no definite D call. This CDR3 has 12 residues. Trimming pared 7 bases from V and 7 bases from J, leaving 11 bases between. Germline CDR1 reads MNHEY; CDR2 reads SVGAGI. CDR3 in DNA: TGTGCCAGCAACCCGTCGGGGCAGCCCCAGCATTTT. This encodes CASNPSGQPQHF.

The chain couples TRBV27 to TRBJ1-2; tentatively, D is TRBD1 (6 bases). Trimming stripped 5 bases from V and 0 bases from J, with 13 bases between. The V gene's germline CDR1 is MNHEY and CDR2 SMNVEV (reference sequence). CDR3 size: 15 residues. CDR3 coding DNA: TGTGCCAGCAGTCACAGGGCCTTAACTAACTATGGCTACACCTTC. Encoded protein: CASSHRALTNYGYTF.

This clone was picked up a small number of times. CDR3 protein: CASSPVGQALSYEQYF. The CDR3 coding sequence is TGTGCCAGCAGCCCGGTTGGACAGGCGCTCTCCTACGAGCAGTACTTC. The J gene is TRBJ2-7, the V gene TRBV7-3; 7 bases agree with TRBD1. This CDR3 region has 16 residues. Germline lookup yields CDR1 SGHTA and CDR2 FQGTGA. Trimming at V came to 5 bases and at J to 0 bases, leaving 10 bases not matched to a gene.

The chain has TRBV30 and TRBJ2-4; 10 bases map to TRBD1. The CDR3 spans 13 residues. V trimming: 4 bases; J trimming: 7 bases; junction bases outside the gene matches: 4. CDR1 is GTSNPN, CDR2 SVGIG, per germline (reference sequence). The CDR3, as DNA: TGTGCCTGGAAGACAGGGGGCGGGAACATTCAGTACTTC. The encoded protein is CAWKTGGGNIQYF.

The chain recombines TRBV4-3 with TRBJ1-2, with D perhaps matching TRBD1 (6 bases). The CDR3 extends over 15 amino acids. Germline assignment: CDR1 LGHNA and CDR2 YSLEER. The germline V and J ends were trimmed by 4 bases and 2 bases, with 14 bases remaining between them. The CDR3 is CASSRGEGGNYGYTF. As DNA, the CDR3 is TGCGCCAGCAGCCGCGGAGAAGGGGGAAACTATGGCTACACCTTC.

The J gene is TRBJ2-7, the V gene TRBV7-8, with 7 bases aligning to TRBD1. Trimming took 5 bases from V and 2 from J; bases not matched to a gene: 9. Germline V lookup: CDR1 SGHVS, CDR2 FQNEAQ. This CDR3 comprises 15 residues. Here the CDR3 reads CASSRTDRAAYEQYF. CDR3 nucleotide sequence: TGTGCCAGCAGCCGAACTGACAGGGCAGCCTACGAGCAGTACTTC.

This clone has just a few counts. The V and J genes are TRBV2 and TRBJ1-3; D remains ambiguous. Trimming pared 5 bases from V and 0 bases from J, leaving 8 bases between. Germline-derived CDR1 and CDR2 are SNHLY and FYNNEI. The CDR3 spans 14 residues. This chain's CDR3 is CASSPRDSGNTIYF. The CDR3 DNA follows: TGTGCCAGCAGTCCCCGGGACTCTGGAAACACCATATATTTT. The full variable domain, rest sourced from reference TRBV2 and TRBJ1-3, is EPEVTQTPSHQVTQMGQEVILRCVPISNHLYFYWYRQILGQKVEFLVSFYNNEISEKSEIFDDQFSVERPDGSNFTLKIRSTKLEDSAMYFCASSPRDSGNTIYFGEGSWLTVV.

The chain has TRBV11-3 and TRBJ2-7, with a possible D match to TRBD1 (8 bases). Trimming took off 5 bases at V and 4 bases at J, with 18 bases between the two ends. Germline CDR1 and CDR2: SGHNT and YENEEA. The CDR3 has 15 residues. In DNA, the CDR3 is TGTGCCAGCAGCCTCTCCACAGGGGGGGATTACGAGCAGTACGTC. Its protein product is CASSLSTGGDYEQYV.

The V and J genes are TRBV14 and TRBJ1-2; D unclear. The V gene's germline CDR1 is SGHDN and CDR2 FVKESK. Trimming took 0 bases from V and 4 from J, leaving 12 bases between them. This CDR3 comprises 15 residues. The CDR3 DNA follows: TGTGCCAGCAGCCAAGATGGCAGAGGACTCTATGGCTACACCTTC. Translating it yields CASSQDGRGLYGYTF.

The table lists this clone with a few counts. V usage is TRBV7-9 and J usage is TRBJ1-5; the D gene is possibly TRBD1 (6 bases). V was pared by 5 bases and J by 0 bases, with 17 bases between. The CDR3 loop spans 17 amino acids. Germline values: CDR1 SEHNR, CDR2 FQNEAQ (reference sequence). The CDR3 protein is CASSPLSMTGSNQPQHF. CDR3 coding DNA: TGTGCCAGCAGCCCCCTTAGCATGACAGGTAGCAATCAGCCCCAGCATTTT.

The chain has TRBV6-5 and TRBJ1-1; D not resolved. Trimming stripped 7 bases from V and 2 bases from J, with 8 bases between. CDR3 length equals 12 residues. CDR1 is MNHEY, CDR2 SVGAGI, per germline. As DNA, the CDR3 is TGTGCCAGCACAGATTCAAACACTGAAGCTTTCTTT. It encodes CASTDSNTEAFF.

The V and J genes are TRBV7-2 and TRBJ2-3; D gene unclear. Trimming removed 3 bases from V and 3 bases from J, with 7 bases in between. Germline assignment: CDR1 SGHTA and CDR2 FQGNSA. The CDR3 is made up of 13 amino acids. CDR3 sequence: CASSLPGTDTQYF. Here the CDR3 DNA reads TGTGCCAGCAGCTTGCCCGGGACAGATACGCAGTATTTT.

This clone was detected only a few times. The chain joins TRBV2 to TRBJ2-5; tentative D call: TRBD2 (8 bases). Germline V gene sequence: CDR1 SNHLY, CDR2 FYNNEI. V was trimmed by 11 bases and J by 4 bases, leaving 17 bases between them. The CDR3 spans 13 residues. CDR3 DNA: TGTGCCTGGGGGGACAGCGGGGGAGAGACCCAGTACTTC. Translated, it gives CAWGDSGGETQYF.

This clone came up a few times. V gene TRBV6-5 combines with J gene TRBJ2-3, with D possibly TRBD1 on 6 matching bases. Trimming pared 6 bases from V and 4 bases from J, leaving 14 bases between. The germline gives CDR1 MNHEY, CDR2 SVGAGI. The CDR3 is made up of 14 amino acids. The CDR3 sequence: CASSQGRVSDTQYF. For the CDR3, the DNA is TGTGCCAGCAGCCAGGGGCGCGTGTCAGATACGCAGTATTTT.